The present entry profiles one T cell receptor (beta chain) with its context. Its matching antigen is unknown. The entry originates in a study of cytomegalovirus exposure and HLA in healthy donors. Germline loops: CDR1 WSHSY, CDR2 SAAADI. Unmatched junction bases numbered 12, after V lost 8 bases and J lost 4 bases. CDR3 size: 16 residues. The primer mix had 60 Vbeta and 13 Jbeta primers. Here immunoSEQ multiplex PCR was the method, and the copy in TCRdb shows in-frame clones only, minus some. The sample records some 110,000 clones, around 69% being singletons. Study results and caveats: Rare sequences made up most TCRs, while some public TCRs were found in many donors. Owing to their indistinguishability, certain V segments, notably TRBV6-2 and TRBV6-3, were excluded. Later analysis revealed greater clonal expansion in HLA-associated TCR beta chains than in equally common others. One later analysis reportedly identified an Asian-associated ancestry cluster that showed fewer N-insertions than the roughly 620-donor mean.

Sequenced: PBMCs. The rearrangement uses TRBV10-2 and TRBJ2-7; TRBD1 matches at 12 bases. The origin of this receptor is a man aged 45 to 65 in good health and CMV-seropositive. As DNA, the CDR3 is TGCGCCAGCTCCGGACTCCCGGGACAGGGGGCTTACGAGCAGTACTTC. It specifies CASSGLPGQGAYEQYF.